Each of the 14 T cell receptor beta chains below was sequenced from the same sample in a study of blood T cell repertoires in COVID-19. TCRdb's copy holds only in-frame clones and misses some; the assay was immunoSEQ multiplex PCR. This table holds about 50,000 clones, more than 75% found once. Material: PBMCs or T cells enriched from blood (not recorded which). The receptors were sampled from a woman aged 45-65 years with acute COVID-19.

This sequence joins TRBV5-1 and TRBJ2-4, with D perhaps TRBD1 (6 bases). CDR1 SGHRS and CDR2 YFSETQ come from the germline V gene. Trimming took off 2 bases at V and 5 bases at J, with 8 bases between the two ends. The CDR3 covers 13 residues. The CDR3 reads CASSFEGENIQYF. Written as DNA, the CDR3 is TGCGCCAGCAGCTTTGAGGGGGAAAACATTCAGTACTTC.

The rearrangement links TRBV7-2 to TRBJ2-7; 9 bases map to TRBD2. V was pared by 3 bases and J by 2 bases, with 2 bases of the junction left unmatched. The germline V gene has CDR1 SGHTA and CDR2 FQGNSA. The CDR3 contains 14 residues. CDR3 DNA sequence: TGTGCCAGCAGCTTCCTAGCGGGGACCTACGAGCAGTACTTC. Translation gives CASSFLAGTYEQYF.

The rearrangement links TRBV9 to TRBJ2-7; 10 positions agree with TRBD2. Unmatched junction bases numbered 14, after V lost 4 bases and J lost 7 bases. Germline CDR1 and CDR2: SGDLS and YYNGEE. The CDR3 is 16 residues long. This chain's CDR3 is CASSPTGASGGGEQYF. CDR3 nucleotide sequence: TGTGCCAGCAGCCCCACCGGGGCTAGCGGGGGAGGTGAGCAGTACTTC.

This chain links TRBV5-8 with TRBJ1-2; 11 bases agree with TRBD1. This CDR3 spans 15 amino acids. J was trimmed by 4 bases and V by 3 bases; bases with no gene match: 5. CDR1 and CDR2 (germline): SGHTS, YDEGEE. The CDR3 DNA reads as TGTGCCAGCAGCTCAAGGACAGGGGGCGGCTATGGCTACACCTTC. This encodes CASSSRTGGGYGYTF.

CDR3 sequence reads: CASSHPGGDRGEKLFF. The CDR3 DNA reads as TGTGCCAGCAGTCACCCTGGGGGGGACAGGGGGGAAAAACTGTTTTTT. The chain recombines TRBV25-1 with TRBJ1-4, with 11 bases aligning to TRBD1. The CDR3 contains 16 residues. V lost 5 bases and J lost 8; bases outside the gene matches: 10. Germline CDR1 and CDR2: MGHDK and SYGVNS.

CDR3 region: CSATPQETQYF. CDR3 nucleotides: TGCAGTGCTACTCCCCAAGAGACCCAGTACTTC. The rearrangement links TRBV20-1 to TRBJ2-5; no clear D gene. V was clipped by 4 bases and J by 1 base, with 4 bases between them. The CDR3 is 11 residues long. Germline lookup yields CDR1 DFQATT and CDR2 SNEGSKA (reference sequence).

This chain links TRBV6-2 or TRBV6-3 with TRBJ2-2; 7 bases are shared with TRBD2. Trimming took 4 bases from V and 5 from J; bases not matched to a gene: 4. The germline gives CDR1 MNHEY, CDR2 SVGEGT. The CDR3 spans 14 residues. CDR3 in amino acids: CASSWGGGTGELFF. CDR3 coding DNA: TGTGCCAGCAGTTGGGGCGGGGGTACCGGGGAGCTGTTTTTT.

The chain recombines TRBV19 with TRBJ2-5, with TRBD2 identical over 8 bases. Germline CDR1 is LNHDA and CDR2 is SQIVND (reference sequence). The CDR3 contains 12 residues. The J segment lost 5 bases and the V segment lost 7 bases, leaving 3 bases of the junction unmatched. CDR3 nucleotides: TGTGCCAGTACCGGCGGGGGGGAGACCCAGTACTTC. It codes for CASTGGGETQYF.

J is TRBJ2-5 and V is TRBV9; D possibly corresponds to TRBD2 (6 bases). This CDR3 is 13 amino acids long. V was clipped by 0 bases and J by 5 bases, with 8 bases between them. The germline CDR1 and CDR2 sequences are SGDLS and YYNGEE. This CDR3 reads CASSVGREETQYF. CDR3 DNA sequence: TGTGCCAGCAGCGTAGGCCGGGAGGAGACCCAGTACTTC.

This chain joins TRBV6-5 and TRBJ2-1, with D possibly TRBD2 on 7 matching bases. The germline CDR1 and CDR2 sequences are MNHEY and SVGAGI. The CDR3 is 14 amino acids. Trimming removed 6 bases at V and 7 bases at J, with 16 bases between. Written as DNA, the CDR3 is TGTGCCAGCAGGTTAGGGGGGGCTTGGAATGAGCAGTTCTTC. This gives the protein CASRLGGAWNEQFF.

DNA of the CDR3: TGTGCCAGCAGTAAGCTTCGAGAAAAACTGTTTTTT. Amino acid sequence: CASSKLREKLFF. The chain joins TRBV6-5 to TRBJ1-4; D unresolved. Germline V gives CDR1 MNHEY, CDR2 SVGAGI. The CDR3 totals 12 residues. The ends were cut back, 5 bases at V and 8 bases at J, with 9 bases in the middle.

The chain combines TRBV12-3 or TRBV12-4 with TRBJ2-7, with a tentative D call TRBD1 (5 bases). V lost 4 bases and J 2 bases, leaving 9 bases between the germline ends. CDR3 length: 13 residues. The CDR3 nucleotides are TGTGCCAGCAGTTCCACAGGAACCTACGAGCAGTACTTC. Translation gives CASSSTGTYEQYF.

This clone was seen a single time. The rearrangement joins TRBV19 to TRBJ1-1; 7 nucleotides align to TRBD1. CDR3 length: 14 residues. Losses at the gene ends were 5 bases for V and 4 bases for J; bases not matched to a gene: 7. CDR1 LNHDA and CDR2 SQIVND come from the germline V gene (reference sequence). The CDR3, as DNA: TGTGCCAGTAGTCCTGGACAGGCCGTCACTGAAGCTTTCTTT. Amino acids: CASSPGQAVTEAFF.

The V call is TRBV6-5, the J call TRBJ1-2, with TRBD1 matching over 9 bases. There are 15 residues in the CDR3. The trim removed 7 bases at V and 2 bases at J, leaving 8 bases unmatched. Per germline, CDR1 MNHEY and CDR2 SVGAGI. CDR3 sequence: CASTLTGGANYGYTF. The CDR3 nucleotides are TGTGCCAGCACTCTAACAGGGGGCGCGAACTATGGCTACACCTTC.